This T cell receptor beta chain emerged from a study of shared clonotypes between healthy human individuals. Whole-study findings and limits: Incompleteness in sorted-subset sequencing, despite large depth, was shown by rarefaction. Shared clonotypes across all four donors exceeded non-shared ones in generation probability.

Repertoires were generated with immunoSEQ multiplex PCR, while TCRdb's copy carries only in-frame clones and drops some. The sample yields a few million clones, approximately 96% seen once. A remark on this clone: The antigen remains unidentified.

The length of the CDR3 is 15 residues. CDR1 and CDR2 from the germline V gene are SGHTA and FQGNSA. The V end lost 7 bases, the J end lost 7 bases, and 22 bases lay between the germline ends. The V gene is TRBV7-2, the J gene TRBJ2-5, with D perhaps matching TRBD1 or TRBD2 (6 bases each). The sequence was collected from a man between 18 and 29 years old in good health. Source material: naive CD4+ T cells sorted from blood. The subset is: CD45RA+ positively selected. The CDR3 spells CASTDQGTLTGTQYF. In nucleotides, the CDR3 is TGTGCCAGCACCGATCAGGGGACTTTAACAGGGACCCAGTACTTC. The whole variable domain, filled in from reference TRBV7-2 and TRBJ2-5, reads GAGVSQSPSNKVTEKGKDVELRCDPISGHTALYWYRQSLGQGLEFLIYFQGNSAPDKSGLPSDRFSAERTGGSVSTLTIQRTQQEDSAVYLCASTDQGTLTGTQYFGPGTRLLVL.